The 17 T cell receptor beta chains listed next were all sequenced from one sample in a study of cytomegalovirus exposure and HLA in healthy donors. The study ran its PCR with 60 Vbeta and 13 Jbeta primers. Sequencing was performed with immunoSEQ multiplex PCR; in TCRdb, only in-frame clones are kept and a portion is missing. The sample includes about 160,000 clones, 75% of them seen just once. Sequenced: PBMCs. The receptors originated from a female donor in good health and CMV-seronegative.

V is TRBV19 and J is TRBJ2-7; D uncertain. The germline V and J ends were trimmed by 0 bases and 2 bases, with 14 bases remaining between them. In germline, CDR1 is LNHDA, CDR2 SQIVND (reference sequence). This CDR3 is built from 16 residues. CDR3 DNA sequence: TGTGCCAGTAGTATAGATCGCAGGTCATCCACCTACGAGCAGTACTTC. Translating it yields CASSIDRRSSTYEQYF.

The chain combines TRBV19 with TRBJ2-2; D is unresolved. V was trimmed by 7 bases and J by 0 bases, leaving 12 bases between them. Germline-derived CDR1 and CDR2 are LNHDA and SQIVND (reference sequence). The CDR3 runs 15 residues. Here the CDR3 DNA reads TGTGCCAGTAAAAGAGAGCGACCGAACACCGGGGAGCTGTTTTTT. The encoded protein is CASKRERPNTGELFF.

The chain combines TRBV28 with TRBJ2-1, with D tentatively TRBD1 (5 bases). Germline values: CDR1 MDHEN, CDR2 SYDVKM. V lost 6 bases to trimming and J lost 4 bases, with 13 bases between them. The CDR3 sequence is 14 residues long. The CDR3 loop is CASRRRTQYNEQFF. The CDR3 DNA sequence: TGTGCCAGCAGACGTCGGACACAGTACAATGAGCAGTTCTTC.

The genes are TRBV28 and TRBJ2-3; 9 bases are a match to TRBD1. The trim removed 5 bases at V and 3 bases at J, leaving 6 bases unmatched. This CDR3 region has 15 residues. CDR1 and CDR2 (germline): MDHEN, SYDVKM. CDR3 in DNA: TGTGCCAGCAGTCATGGGGACAGGGAGACAGATACGCAGTATTTT. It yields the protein CASSHGDRETDTQYF.

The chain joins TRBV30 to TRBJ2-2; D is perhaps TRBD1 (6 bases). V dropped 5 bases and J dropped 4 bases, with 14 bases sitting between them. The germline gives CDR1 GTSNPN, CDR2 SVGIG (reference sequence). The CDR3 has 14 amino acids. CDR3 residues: CAWSWGQGTGELFF. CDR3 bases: TGTGCCTGGTCTTGGGGGCAGGGCACCGGGGAGCTGTTTTTT.

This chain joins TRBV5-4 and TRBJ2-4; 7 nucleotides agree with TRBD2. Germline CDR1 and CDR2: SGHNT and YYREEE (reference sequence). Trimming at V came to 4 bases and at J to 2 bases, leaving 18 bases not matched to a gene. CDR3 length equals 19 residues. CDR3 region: CASSGGLVGNSRSKNIQYF. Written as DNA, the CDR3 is TGTGCCAGCAGCGGAGGACTAGTCGGAAATAGCCGGTCCAAAAACATTCAGTACTTC.

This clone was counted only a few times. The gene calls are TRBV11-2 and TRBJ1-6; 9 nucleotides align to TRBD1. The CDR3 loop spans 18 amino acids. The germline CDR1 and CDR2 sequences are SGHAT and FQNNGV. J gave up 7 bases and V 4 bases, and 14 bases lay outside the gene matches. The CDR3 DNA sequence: TGTGCCAGCAGCTCCCTCGAGAGGACAGGGGAGGTAAATTCACCCCTCCACTTT. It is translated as CASSSLERTGEVNSPLHF.

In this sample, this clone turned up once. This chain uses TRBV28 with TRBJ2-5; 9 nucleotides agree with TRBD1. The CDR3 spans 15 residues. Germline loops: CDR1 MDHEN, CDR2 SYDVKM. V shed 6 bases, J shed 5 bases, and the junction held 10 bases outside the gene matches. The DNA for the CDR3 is TGTGCCAGCAGAACCACACACAGGGGGCGGGAGACCCAGTACTTC. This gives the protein CASRTTHRGRETQYF.

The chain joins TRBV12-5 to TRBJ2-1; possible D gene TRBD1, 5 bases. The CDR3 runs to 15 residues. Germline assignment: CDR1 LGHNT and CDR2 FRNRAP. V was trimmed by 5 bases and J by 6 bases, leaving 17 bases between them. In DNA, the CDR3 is TGTGCTAGTGGTAAGGACACCGGTCTTAGCAATGAGCAGTTCTTC. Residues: CASGKDTGLSNEQFF.

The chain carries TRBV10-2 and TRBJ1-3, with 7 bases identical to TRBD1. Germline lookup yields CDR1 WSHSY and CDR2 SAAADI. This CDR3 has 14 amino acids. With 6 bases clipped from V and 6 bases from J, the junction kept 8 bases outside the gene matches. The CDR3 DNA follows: TGCGCCAGCAGGGAAACCGGGACAGTAAACACCATATATTTT. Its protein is CASRETGTVNTIYF.

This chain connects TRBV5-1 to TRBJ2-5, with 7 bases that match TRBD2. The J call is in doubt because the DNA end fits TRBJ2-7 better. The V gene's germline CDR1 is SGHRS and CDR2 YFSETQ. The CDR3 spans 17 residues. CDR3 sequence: CASSPRGGGRERYEQYF. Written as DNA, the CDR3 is TGCGCCAGCAGCCCCCGGGGCGGTGGGAGGGAGCGCTACGAGCAGTACTTC.

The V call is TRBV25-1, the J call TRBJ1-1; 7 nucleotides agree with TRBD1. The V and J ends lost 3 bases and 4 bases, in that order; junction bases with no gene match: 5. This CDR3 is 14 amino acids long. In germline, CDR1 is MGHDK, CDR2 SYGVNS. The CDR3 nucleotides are TGTGCCAGCAGTGACCGAACAGGGGTCACTGAAGCTTTCTTT. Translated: CASSDRTGVTEAFF.

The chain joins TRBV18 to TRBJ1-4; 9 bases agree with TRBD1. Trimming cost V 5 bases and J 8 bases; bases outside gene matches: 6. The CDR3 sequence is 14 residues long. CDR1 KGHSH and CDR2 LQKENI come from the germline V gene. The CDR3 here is CASSATGGDEKLFF. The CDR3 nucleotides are TGTGCCAGCTCAGCGACAGGGGGTGACGAAAAACTGTTTTTT.

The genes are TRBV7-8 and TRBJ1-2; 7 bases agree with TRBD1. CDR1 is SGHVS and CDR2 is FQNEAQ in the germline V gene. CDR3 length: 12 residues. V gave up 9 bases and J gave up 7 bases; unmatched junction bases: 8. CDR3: CARTETGPGYTF. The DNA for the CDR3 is TGTGCCAGGACCGAGACAGGGCCTGGCTACACCTTC.

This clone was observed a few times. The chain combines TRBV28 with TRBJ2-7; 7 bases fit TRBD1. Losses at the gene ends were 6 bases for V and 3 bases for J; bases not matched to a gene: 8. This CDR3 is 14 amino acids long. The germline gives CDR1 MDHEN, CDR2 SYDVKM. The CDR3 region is CASSLGQEYYEQYF. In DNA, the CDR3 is TGTGCCAGCAGCCTAGGACAGGAGTACTACGAGCAGTACTTC. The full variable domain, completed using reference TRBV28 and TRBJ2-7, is DVKVTQSSRYLVKRTGEKVFLECVQDMDHENMFWYRQDPGLGLRLIYFSYDVKMKEKGDIPEGYSVSREKKERFSLILESASTNQTSMYLCASSLGQEYYEQYFGPGTRLTVT.

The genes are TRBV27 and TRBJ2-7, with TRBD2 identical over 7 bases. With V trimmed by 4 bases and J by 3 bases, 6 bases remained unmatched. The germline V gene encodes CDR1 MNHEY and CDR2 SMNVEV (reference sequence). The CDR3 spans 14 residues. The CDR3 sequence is CASSSSGYGYEQYF. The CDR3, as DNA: TGTGCCAGCAGTTCTAGCGGCTACGGCTACGAGCAGTACTTC.

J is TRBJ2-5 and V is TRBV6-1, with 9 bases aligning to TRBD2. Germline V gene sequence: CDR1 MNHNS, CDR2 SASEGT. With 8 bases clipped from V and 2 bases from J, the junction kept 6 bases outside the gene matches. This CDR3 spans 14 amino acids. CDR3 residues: CASSGSGRQETQYF. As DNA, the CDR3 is TGTGCCAGCTCAGGCAGCGGGAGGCAAGAGACCCAGTACTTC.